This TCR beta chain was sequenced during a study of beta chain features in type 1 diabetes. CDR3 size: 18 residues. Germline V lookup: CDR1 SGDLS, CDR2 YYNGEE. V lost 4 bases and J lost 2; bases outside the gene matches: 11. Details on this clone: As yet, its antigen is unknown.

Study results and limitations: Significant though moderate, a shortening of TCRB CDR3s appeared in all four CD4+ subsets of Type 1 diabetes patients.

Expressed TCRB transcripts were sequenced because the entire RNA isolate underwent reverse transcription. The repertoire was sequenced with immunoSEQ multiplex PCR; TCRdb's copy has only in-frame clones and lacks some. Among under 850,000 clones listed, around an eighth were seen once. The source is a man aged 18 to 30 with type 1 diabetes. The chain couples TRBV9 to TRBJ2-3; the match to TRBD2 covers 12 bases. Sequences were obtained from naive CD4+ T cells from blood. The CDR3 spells CASSHQGTSGLYTDTQYF. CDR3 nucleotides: TGTGCCAGCAGCCACCAAGGGACTAGCGGGTTGTACACAGATACGCAGTATTTT.